The clone carrying this T cell receptor (beta chain) has a count of ten or more. The antigen is unknown. V lost 3 bases and J lost 1, with 12 bases in between. From germline, CDR1 is DFQATT and CDR2 SNEGSKA (reference sequence). The CDR3 is 14 residues long. Amplification of TCR beta CDR3 regions used RNA as the template. First-round RT-PCR with HTBI primers amplified the TCR CDR3 region. Via MiXCR, TCRdb re-called the multiplex PCR reads, giving one row per CDR3 protein. The sample has around 700,000 distinct CDR3 sequences; approximately 19% are singletons. Aged 18 to 65, the patients had hyperthyroidism that was newly diagnosed and had lasted under 2 months. Diagnosis relied on clinical symptoms, serum thyroxine and TRAb, thyroid ultrasound and orbital computed tomography. This sample was included in a study of T cells in Graves' hyperthyroidism and ophthalmopathy. Study results and caveats: Before onset, by a median of approximately 6.2 months, the model predicted ophthalmopathy. Appearing also in blood were most of the thyroid clonotypes expanded above 0.001.

This receptor was identified in a woman aged 50 to 60 with Graves' hyperthyroidism that later progressed to Graves' ophthalmopathy. The J gene is TRBJ1-1, the V gene TRBV20-1; D is uncertain. The sample consisted of blood. The CDR3: CSASRVVQNTEAFF. The CDR3 region has the DNA TGCAGTGCTAGTCGGGTGGTTCAGAACACTGAAGCTTTCTTT.